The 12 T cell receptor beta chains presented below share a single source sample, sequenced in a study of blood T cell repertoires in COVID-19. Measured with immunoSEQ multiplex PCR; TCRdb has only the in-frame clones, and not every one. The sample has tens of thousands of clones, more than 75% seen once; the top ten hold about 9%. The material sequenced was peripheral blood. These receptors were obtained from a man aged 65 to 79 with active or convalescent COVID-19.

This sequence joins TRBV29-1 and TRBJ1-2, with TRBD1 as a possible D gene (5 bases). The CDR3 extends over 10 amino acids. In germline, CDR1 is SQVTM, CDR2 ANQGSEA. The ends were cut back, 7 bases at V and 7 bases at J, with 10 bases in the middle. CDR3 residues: CSATGGGYTF. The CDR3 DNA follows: TGCAGCGCCACGGGGGGTGGCTACACCTTC. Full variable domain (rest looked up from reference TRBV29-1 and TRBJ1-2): SAVISQKPSRDICQRGTSLTIQCQVDSQVTMMFWYRQQPGQSLTLIATANQGSEATYESGFVIDKFPISRPNLTFSTLTVSNMSPEDSSIYLCSATGGGYTFGSGTRLTVV.

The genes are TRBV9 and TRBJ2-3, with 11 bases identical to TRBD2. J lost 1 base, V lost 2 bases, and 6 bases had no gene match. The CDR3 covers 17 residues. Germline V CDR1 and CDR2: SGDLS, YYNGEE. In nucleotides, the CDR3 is TGTGCCAGCAGCGTTTATAGCGGGGGGGCTGGCACAGATACGCAGTATTTT. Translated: CASSVYSGGAGTDTQYF.

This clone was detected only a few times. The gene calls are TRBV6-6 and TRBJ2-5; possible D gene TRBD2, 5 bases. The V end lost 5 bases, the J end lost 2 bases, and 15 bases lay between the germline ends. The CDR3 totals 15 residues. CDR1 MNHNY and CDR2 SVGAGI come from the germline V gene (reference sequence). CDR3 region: CASSPRQSGQETQYF. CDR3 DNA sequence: TGTGCCAGCAGTCCCCGACAATCGGGGCAAGAGACCCAGTACTTC.

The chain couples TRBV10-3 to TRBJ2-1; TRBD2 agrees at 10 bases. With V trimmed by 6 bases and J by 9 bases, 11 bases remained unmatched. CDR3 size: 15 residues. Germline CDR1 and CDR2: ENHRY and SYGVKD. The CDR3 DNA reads TGTGCCATCAGGGACAGCGGGGGGGCGGCGGGTGAGCAGTTCTTC. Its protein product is CAIRDSGGAAGEQFF.

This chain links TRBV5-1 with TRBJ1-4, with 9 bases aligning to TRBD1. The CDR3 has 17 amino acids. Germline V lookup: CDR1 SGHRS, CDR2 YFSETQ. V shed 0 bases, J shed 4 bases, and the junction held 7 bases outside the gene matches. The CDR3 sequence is CASSLARTGVDNEKLFF. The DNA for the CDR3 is TGCGCCAGCAGCTTGGCTAGGACAGGGGTGGATAATGAAAAACTGTTTTTT.

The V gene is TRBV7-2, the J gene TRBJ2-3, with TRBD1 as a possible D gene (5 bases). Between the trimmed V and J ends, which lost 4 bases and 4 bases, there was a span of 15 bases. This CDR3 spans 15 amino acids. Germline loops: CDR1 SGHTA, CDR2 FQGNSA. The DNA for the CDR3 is TGTGCCAGCAGCTCCTGGGCCCAGGGCCCAGATACGCAGTATTTT. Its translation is CASSSWAQGPDTQYF.

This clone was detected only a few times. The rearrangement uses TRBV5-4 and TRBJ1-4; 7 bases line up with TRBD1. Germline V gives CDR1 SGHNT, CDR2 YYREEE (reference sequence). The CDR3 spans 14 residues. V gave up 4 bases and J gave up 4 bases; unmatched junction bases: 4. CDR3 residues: CASSTDRNNEKLFF. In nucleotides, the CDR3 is TGTGCCAGCAGCACGGACAGGAATAATGAAAAACTGTTTTTT.

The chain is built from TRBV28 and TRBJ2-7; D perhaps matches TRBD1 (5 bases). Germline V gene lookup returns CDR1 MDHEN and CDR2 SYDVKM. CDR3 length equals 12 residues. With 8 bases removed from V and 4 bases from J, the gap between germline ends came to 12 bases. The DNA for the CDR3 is TGTGCCAGCCGTCCAGGGATTTACGAGCAGTACTTC. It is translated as CASRPGIYEQYF.

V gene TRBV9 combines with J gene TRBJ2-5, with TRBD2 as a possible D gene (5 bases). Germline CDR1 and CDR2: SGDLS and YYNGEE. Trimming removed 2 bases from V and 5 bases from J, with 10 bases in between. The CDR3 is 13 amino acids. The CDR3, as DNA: TGTGCCAGCAGCGTGACGGGATTGGAGACCCAGTACTTC. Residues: CASSVTGLETQYF.

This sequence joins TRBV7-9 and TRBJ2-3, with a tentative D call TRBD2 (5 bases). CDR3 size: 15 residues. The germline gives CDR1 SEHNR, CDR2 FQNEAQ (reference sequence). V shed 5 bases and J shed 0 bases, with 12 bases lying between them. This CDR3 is CASSLGSGSTDTQYF. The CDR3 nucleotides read TGTGCCAGCAGCCTGGGCTCGGGAAGCACAGATACGCAGTATTTT.

The CDR3 sequence is CASSPNVEESETQYF. CDR3 DNA: TGCGCCAGCAGCCCGAACGTGGAGGAGTCGGAGACCCAGTACTTC. The V gene is TRBV5-1, the J gene TRBJ2-5; tentative D call: TRBD2 (5 bases). This CDR3 contains 15 residues. Per germline, CDR1 SGHRS and CDR2 YFSETQ. Trimming took 4 bases from V and 5 from J, leaving 18 bases between them.

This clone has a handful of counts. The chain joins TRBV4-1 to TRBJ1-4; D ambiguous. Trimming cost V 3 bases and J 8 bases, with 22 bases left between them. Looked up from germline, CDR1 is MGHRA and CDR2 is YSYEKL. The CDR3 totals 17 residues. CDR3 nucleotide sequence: TGCGCCAGCAGCCACCCTTCCTTACCGGGCCAGCGGGAAAAACTGTTTTTT. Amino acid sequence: CASSHPSLPGQREKLFF.